The present TCR beta chain was sequenced within a study of somatic mutations in cytotoxic T cells in rheumatoid arthritis. Study overall: Patient blood (approximately 31 ml EDTA) was taken immediately after diagnosis and before treatment. Findings of the study overall: In rheumatoid arthritis patients, the slight underrepresentation of TRBV07 was not adjusted for multiple comparisons. Just what the expanded CD8+ clones targeted, in terms of antigens, remained unknown. CD8+ clonality rose with age in rheumatoid arthritis patients, not healthy controls.

Germline CDR1 is SGHDT and CDR2 is YYEEEE. This CDR3 contains 15 residues. With 5 bases removed from V and 3 bases from J, the gap between germline ends came to 15 bases. On this clone: Its antigen is unidentified.

Produced via immunoSEQ multiplex PCR; TCRdb's table is partial and in-frame only. Of approximately 18,000 clones in the sample, around 80% were seen once. The TCR comes from an adult with rheumatoid arthritis. The sequencing input was CD8+ T cells sorted from blood. This chain uses TRBV5-6 with TRBJ2-1; tentatively, D is TRBD2 (6 bases). CDR3 in amino acids: CASRLGGGGYNEQFF. The CDR3 DNA sequence: TGTGCCAGCAGGCTGGGGGGAGGAGGCTACAATGAGCAGTTCTTC.